This TCR beta chain was profiled in a study of Ad26.COV2.S vaccination and SARS-CoV-2 variants. As for the study in general: Among those in the COV1001 Ad26.COV2.S trial arm was the donor. Intramuscular Ad26.COV2.S at 5x10^10 or 1x10^11 viral particles.

This CDR3 comprises 18 residues. Germline lookup yields CDR1 SGHAT and CDR2 FQNNGV. Trimming removed 5 bases from V and 0 bases from J; junction bases left unmatched: 6. Treatment: roughly 18 received Ad26.COV2.S at low or high dose, single or two shots; five or six received placebo; per-sample allocation not given. The samples date from day 63 after the first vaccine or placebo injection. The sample came from a Boston adult aged 18-55 years. The data were produced by immunoSEQ multiplex PCR, yet TCRdb's version contains in-frame clones alone and is incomplete. The sample holds hundreds of thousands of clones; more than 80% are singletons and the top ten take around 1.4%.

This chain uses TRBV11-2 with TRBJ2-5, with TRBD2 matching over 16 bases. Sequenced here: peripheral blood, sampled in a trial of Ad26.COV2.S vaccine versus placebo. This clonotype was sampled from a person between 18 and 60 years old who received the Ad26.COV2.S COVID-19 vaccine or a placebo. The CDR3 is CASSTGTSGGVYQETQYF. CDR3 coding DNA: TGTGCCAGCAGCACAGGGACTAGCGGGGGGGTATACCAAGAGACCCAGTACTTC. Looking up the rest from reference TRBV11-2 and TRBJ2-5 gives the full variable domain: EAGVAQSPRYKIIEKRQSVAFWCNPISGHATLYWYQQILGQGPKLLIQFQNNGVVDDSQLPKDRFSAERLKGVDSTLKIQPAKLEDSAVYLCASSTGTSGGVYQETQYFGPGTRLLVL.